Included here is one T cell receptor beta chain sequence, with context. The data were taken from a study of response to subunit inactivated influenza vaccine. One entry per CDR3 protein, called by TCRdb with MiXCR from the RT-PCR reads. The sample lists about 570,000 distinct CDR3 sequences, roughly 12% occurring once. The CDR3 is made up of 14 amino acids. Germline CDR1 reads DFQATT; CDR2 reads SNEGSKA (reference sequence). Trimming cost V 6 bases and J 4 bases; bases outside gene matches: 7. The same sample was also used in a study of T cells expressing NK-cell markers. That publication notes: For TCR beta, cDNA was produced by 5'RACE template switching with UMIs. Each of six donors carried dominant NKG2C+ clonotypes accounting for about 1.0-7.0% of CD8+ T cells. Once again these clonotypes came out on top in the CD3+CD56-NKG2C+ fraction of a few donors.

This material consisted of PBMCs from blood, taken on the day of vaccination. The sequence was obtained from a man aged 45 to 65 who received an inactivated influenza vaccine. The V call is TRBV20-1, the J call TRBJ2-3, with 10 bases matching TRBD2. The CDR3 loop reads CSANSGGRSDTQYF. The CDR3 DNA reads as TGCAGTGCAAATAGCGGGGGGAGGTCAGATACGCAGTATTTT.